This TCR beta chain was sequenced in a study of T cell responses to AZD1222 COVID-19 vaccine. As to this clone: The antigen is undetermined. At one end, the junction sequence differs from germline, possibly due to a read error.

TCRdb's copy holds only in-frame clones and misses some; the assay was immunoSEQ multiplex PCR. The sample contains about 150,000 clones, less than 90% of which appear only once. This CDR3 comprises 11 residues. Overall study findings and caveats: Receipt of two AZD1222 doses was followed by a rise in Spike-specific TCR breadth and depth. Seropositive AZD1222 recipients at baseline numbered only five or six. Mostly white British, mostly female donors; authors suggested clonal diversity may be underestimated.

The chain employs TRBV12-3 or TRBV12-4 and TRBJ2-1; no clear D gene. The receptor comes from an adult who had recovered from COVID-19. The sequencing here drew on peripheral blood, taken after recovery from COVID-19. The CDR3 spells CACRSYNEQFF. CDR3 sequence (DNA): TGTGCCTGCAGGTCCTACAATGAGCAGTTCTTC.